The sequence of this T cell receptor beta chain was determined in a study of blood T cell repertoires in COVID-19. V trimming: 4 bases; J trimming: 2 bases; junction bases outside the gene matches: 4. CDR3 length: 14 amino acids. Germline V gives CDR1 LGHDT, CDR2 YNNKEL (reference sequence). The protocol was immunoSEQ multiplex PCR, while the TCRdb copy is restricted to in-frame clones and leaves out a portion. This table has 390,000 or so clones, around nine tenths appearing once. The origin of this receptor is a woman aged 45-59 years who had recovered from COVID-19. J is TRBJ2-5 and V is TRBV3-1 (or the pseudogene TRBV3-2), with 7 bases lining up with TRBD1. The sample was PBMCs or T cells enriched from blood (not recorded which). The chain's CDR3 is CASSLTGPQETQYF. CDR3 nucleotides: TGTGCCAGCAGCCTGACAGGGCCTCAAGAGACCCAGTACTTC.